This T cell receptor beta chain originates from a study of breast tumors, draining lymph nodes, adjacent tissues. Findings and caveats of the study: The lymph node origin of tumor T cells was framed as consistent with a hypothesis, not demonstrated. Luminal-like breast cancer showed significantly greater tumor-nontumor repertoire similarity than basal-like breast cancer did. Tumor repertoires ranked between lymph nodes and nontumor tissue in diversity, with V and J gene preferences. Data fit most tumor T cells coming from lymph node, expanding in tumor.

Per germline, CDR1 MNHEY and CDR2 SVGAGI. CDR3 size: 17 residues. V dropped 6 bases and J dropped 3 bases, with 23 bases sitting between them. Breast cancer patients provided tissue from their axillary draining lymph nodes. This clonotype occurred many times. The antigen is unknown. TCRdb re-called the multiplex PCR reads with MiXCR, one entry per CDR3 protein. The table records some 140,000 distinct CDR3 sequences, about 20% of them present only once. What was sequenced was axillary lymph node tissue. The TCR sequence derives from a female donor with breast cancer. Some clones in this sample may be carry-over from other donors' samples. V and J are TRBV6-5 and TRBJ2-5, with a tentative D call TRBD2 (6 bases). The DNA for the CDR3 is TGTGCCAGCAGGCATACGCGGTGGTCTAGCGTTAAAGAGACCCAGTACTTC. Its translation: CASRHTRWSSVKETQYF.